The rows below give T cell receptor beta chains drawn from one sample of a study of patients and donors after allogeneic stem cell transplantation. TCRdb passed the RT-PCR reads through MiXCR, listing each CDR3 protein once. The table lists about a million distinct CDR3 sequences, over 15% of them singletons. Sequencing used blood, either unsorted or a sorted T cell fraction (not recorded which). The source of these receptors is a human donor who was either an allogeneic HSCT recipient or a stem cell or donor lymphocyte infusion donor (not recorded which). It is not recorded whose cells these are; they may come from a transplant donor. CDR3s include the opening cysteine and the closing phenylalanine or tryptophan. D genes are given only for firm matches. Expanded clones get a size class; other rows say once, few or many, or leave the size out.

J gene | D gene | clone size | V gene | CDR3 length | CDR3 protein | CDR3 DNA
TRBJ2-3 | . | . | TRBV12-3/TRBV12-4 | 15 | CASSKSAGGTDTQYF | TGTGCCAGCAGTAAATCGGCAGGGGGCACAGATACGCAGTATTTT
TRBJ1-2 | TRBD1 | few | TRBV5-5 | 14 | CASSLQGARYGYTF | TGTGCCAGCAGTCTGCAGGGGGCGCGTTATGGCTACACCTTC
TRBJ2-5 | TRBD2 | . | TRBV5-1 | 15 | CASSGGDSPQETQYF | TGCGCCAGCAGCGGGGGGGACTCCCCCCAAGAGACCCAGTACTTC
TRBJ2-7 | . | . | TRBV6-1 | 14 | CASSEPRRAYEQYF | TGTGCCAGCAGTGAACCCCGCAGGGCCTACGAGCAGTACTTC
TRBJ2-2 | TRBD1 | . | TRBV11-1 | 17 | CASSLLPGQGNTGELFF | TGTGCCAGCAGCCTTCTTCCGGGACAGGGGAACACCGGGGAGCTGTTTTTT
TRBJ2-4 | . | . | TRBV30 | 15 | CAWSVRAPTKNIQYF | TGTGCCTGGAGTGTAAGGGCACCAACCAAAAACATTCAGTACTTC
TRBJ2-1 | . | . | TRBV5-1 | 12 | CASSSGDYRQFF | TGCGCCAGCAGCTCCGGAGACTATAGGCAGTTCTTC
TRBJ2-7 | . | . | TRBV20-1 | 11 | CSARREYEQYF | TGCAGTGCTAGACGTGAATACGAGCAGTACTTC
TRBJ1-5 | . | . | TRBV4-3 | 15 | CASSQEGVSNQPQHF | TGCGCCAGCAGCCAAGAGGGGGTTAGCAATCAGCCCCAGCATTTT
TRBJ1-2 | TRBD1 | few | TRBV12-3/TRBV12-4 | 14 | CASRSQGGVYGYTF | TGTGCCAGCAGGTCTCAGGGGGGAGTCTATGGCTACACCTTC
TRBJ1-3 | . | . | TRBV5-1 | 19 | CASSPVWSRDGLNGNTIYF | TGCGCCAGCAGTCCGGTCTGGTCCAGGGACGGGCTAAATGGAAACACCATATATTTT
TRBJ1-5 | . | many | TRBV12-3/TRBV12-4 | 13 | CASSFMGVEPQHF | TGTGCCAGCAGTTTTATGGGCGTCGAGCCCCAGCATTTT
TRBJ2-3 | . | few | TRBV6-2/TRBV6-3 | 14 | CASRPTRGPDTQYF | TGTGCCAGCAGGCCGACTAGGGGGCCAGATACGCAGTATTTT
TRBJ1-5 | TRBD1 | many | TRBV5-6 | 15 | CASSLRGPSNQPQHF | TGTGCCAGCAGCTTGAGGGGGCCAAGCAATCAGCCCCAGCATTTT
TRBJ2-1 | . | few | TRBV21-1 | 10 | CASSNPGFFF | TGTGCCAGCAGCAACCCGGGCTTCTTCTTC
TRBJ1-1 | . | many | TRBV20-1 | 11 | CSGTRDTEAFF | TGCAGTGGGACTAGAGACACTGAAGCTTTCTTT
TRBJ2-7 | . | few | TRBV20-1 | 14 | CSARQGQGRDEQYF | TGCAGTGCTAGACAAGGCCAGGGTAGGGACGAGCAGTACTTC
TRBJ2-7 | TRBD1 | . | TRBV30 | 15 | CAWRMGRGLGYEQYF | TGTGCCTGGAGAATGGGTAGGGGGCTGGGTTACGAGCAGTACTTC
TRBJ2-7 | TRBD2 | many | TRBV3-1 | 14 | CASRGTSGTDEQYF | TGTGCCAGCAGGGGGACTAGCGGGACGGACGAGCAGTACTTC
TRBJ1-2 | . | once | TRBV11-2 | 16 | CASSFSGGGTLYGYTF | TGTGCCAGCAGCTTCTCTGGGGGGGGAACCCTCTATGGCTACACCTTC